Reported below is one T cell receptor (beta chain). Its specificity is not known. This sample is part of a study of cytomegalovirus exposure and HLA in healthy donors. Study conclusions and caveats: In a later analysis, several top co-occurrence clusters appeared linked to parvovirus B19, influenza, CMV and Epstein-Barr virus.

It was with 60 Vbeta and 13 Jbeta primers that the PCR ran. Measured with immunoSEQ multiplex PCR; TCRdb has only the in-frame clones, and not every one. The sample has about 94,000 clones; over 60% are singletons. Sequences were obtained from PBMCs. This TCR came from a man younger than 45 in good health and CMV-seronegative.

The CDR3 region has the DNA TGTGCCAGCGGGAAGACCGGGGACTACAATGAGCAGTTCTTC. Its translation is CASGKTGDYNEQFF. The chain uses TRBV14 and TRBJ2-1, with TRBD2 as a possible D gene (5 bases). CDR3 length: 14 residues. The germline gives CDR1 SGHDN, CDR2 FVKESK. The V and J ends lost 8 bases and 3 bases respectively, with 14 bases between them.